The source of this T cell receptor (beta chain) is a study of early T cells in non-severe SARS-CoV-2 infection. Whole-study context: Chains from this unsorted whole-blood bulk RNA could not be paired. General study results and limits: Lookups in VDJdb leaned toward anti-spike CD8 responses and missed private and CD4 specificities.

From germline, CDR1 is MNHEY and CDR2 SVGEGT. The CDR3 consists of 12 residues. Trimming stripped 2 bases from V and 4 bases from J, with 4 bases between. Tagging with unique molecular identifiers was applied to individual cDNA molecules. TCRdb re-called the 5' RACE reads through MiXCR, storing one row per CDR3 protein. Here the sample spans 65,000 to 95,000 distinct CDR3 sequences, about 12% being singletons. There are many counts of this clonotype. Its antigen remains unknown. The genes are TRBV6-2 or TRBV6-3 and TRBJ2-3; D is undetermined. The starting material was whole blood, obtained at baseline. The source is an adult who was a healthcare worker with PCR-confirmed SARS-CoV-2 infection or an uninfected control (not recorded which). The donor label of this sample is uncertain. CDR3 sequence (DNA): TGTGCCAGCAGTTACGTGGCAGATACGCAGTATTTT. Translating gives CASSYVADTQYF.